Each of the 14 T cell receptor beta chains below was sequenced from the same sample in a study of CD8+ T cells in alopecia areata. Described treatment: oral pan-JAK inhibitor, 5-10 mg twice daily. Isolated RNA was reverse transcribed into cDNA used as the sequencing template. Only in-frame clones appear in the TCRdb table, and some are missing; sequencing was by immunoSEQ multiplex PCR. The repertoire holds 140,000 to 150,000 clones, nearly 55% seen once, with approximately 15% in the top ten. Sample: CD8+ T cells sorted from blood, taken at week 4, from a patient treated with tofacitinib. Receptors originate from a human donor with alopecia areata.

The chain carries TRBV4-3 and TRBJ2-7; D is unresolved. Trimming removed 3 bases from V and 2 bases from J, with 8 bases in between. This CDR3 spans 13 amino acids. The germline V gene has CDR1 LGHNA and CDR2 YSLEER. CDR3 amino acids: CASSHSDTYEQYF. CDR3 DNA sequence: TGCGCCAGCAGCCATTCGGATACCTACGAGCAGTACTTC.

This clone has at least ten counts. The rearrangement links TRBV2 to TRBJ2-3, with 8 bases fitting TRBD1. Per the germline V gene, CDR1 is SNHLY and CDR2 is FYNNEI. V lost 8 bases, J lost 0 bases, and 7 bases stayed unmatched. The CDR3 runs to 15 residues. The CDR3 DNA sequence: TGTGCCAGCTCAGGGGGCGGCGCTAGCACAGATACGCAGTATTTT. Translated, it gives CASSGGGASTDTQYF.

V gene TRBV29-1 combines with J gene TRBJ1-1; D is unclear. In germline, CDR1 is SQVTM, CDR2 ANQGSEA. This CDR3 region has 12 residues. V lost 0 bases and J lost 11, with 13 bases in between. In DNA form, the CDR3 reads TGCAGCGTTGAAGACCACGAAGGTGGGGCTTTCTTT. Translation: CSVEDHEGGAFF.

This sequence joins TRBV4-2 and TRBJ2-3; weak D call: TRBD1 (6 bases). The V end was cut by 0 bases, the J end by 4 bases, with 8 bases between. CDR3 length equals 14 residues. Germline CDR1 reads LGHNA; CDR2 reads YNFKEQ. The CDR3 reads CASSQDPGADTQYF. In DNA form, the CDR3 reads TGTGCCAGCAGCCAAGACCCAGGGGCAGATACGCAGTATTTT.

The chain is built from TRBV11-2 and TRBJ2-7; D gene ambiguous. Trimming left V 4 bases short and J 7 bases short, with 14 bases between. From germline, CDR1 is SGHAT and CDR2 FQNNGV. This CDR3 spans 13 amino acids. Written as DNA, the CDR3 is TGTGCCAGCAGCTCCGGGCCTCGGGCTGAGCAGTACTTC. The encoded protein is CASSSGPRAEQYF. Full variable domain (missing parts from reference TRBV11-2 and TRBJ2-7): EAGVAQSPRYKIIEKRQSVAFWCNPISGHATLYWYQQILGQGPKLLIQFQNNGVVDDSQLPKDRFSAERLKGVDSTLKIQPAKLEDSAVYLCASSSGPRAEQYFGPGTRLTVT.

In this sample, this clone turned up a few times. This chain joins TRBV27 and TRBJ1-5; TRBD1 might be the D (5 bases). The CDR3 is 16 amino acids. The V gene lost 5 bases and the J gene lost 2 bases, with 16 bases spanning the gap. The V gene's germline CDR1 is MNHEY and CDR2 SMNVEV (reference sequence). CDR3 in amino acids: CASSKRSDSRNQPQHF. The CDR3 DNA sequence: TGTGCCAGCAGTAAGAGGAGCGACAGCCGCAATCAGCCCCAGCATTTT.

This clone was seen a few times. This chain's CDR3 is CSATSGTAAYEQYF. Written as DNA, the CDR3 is TGCAGCGCCACCTCCGGGACAGCCGCCTACGAGCAGTACTTC. The chain uses TRBV29-1 and TRBJ2-7; the match to TRBD1 covers 7 bases. J lost 2 bases, V lost 7 bases, and 11 bases had no gene match. The germline V gene encodes CDR1 SQVTM and CDR2 ANQGSEA. The CDR3 sequence is 14 residues long.

The chain combines TRBV19 with TRBJ1-1, with D uncertain. There are 14 residues in the CDR3. CDR1 and CDR2 (germline): LNHDA, SQIVND (reference sequence). With 3 bases removed from V and 0 bases from J, the gap between germline ends came to 8 bases. The DNA of the CDR3 is TGTGCCAGTAGTATCCCCGCCTTGAACACTGAAGCTTTCTTT. It yields the protein CASSIPALNTEAFF.

This clone was picked up a small number of times. The chain recombines TRBV29-1 with TRBJ2-5, with 7 bases lining up with TRBD2. CDR3 length equals 14 residues. V trimming: 1 base; J trimming: 4 bases; junction bases outside the gene matches: 6. Germline CDR1 SQVTM, CDR2 ANQGSEA. CDR3 region: CSVEGDYSRETQYF. Here the CDR3 DNA reads TGCAGCGTTGAAGGGGACTACTCCAGAGAGACCCAGTACTTC.

The J gene is TRBJ2-2, the V gene TRBV29-1, with D possibly matching TRBD1 (5 bases). Trimming shortened V by 7 bases and J by 4 bases, and 10 bases separated the two germline ends. There are 12 residues in the CDR3. Germline CDR1 is SQVTM and CDR2 is ANQGSEA. The CDR3 bases are TGCAGCGGGGGCAGGTCCACCGGGGAGCTGTTTTTT. As protein: CSGGRSTGELFF.

The J gene is TRBJ2-2, the V gene TRBV6-6; 8 bases are shared with TRBD2. CDR3 size: 16 residues. Germline-derived CDR1 and CDR2 are MNHNY and SVGAGI (reference sequence). V shed 1 base, J shed 6 bases, and the junction held 7 bases outside the gene matches. The CDR3 DNA follows: TGTGCCAGCAGTTACTGGCGCGGGGGGCTCCCCGGGGAGCTGTTTTTT. Residues: CASSYWRGGLPGELFF.

This clone showed up just a few times. The rearrangement uses TRBV27 and TRBJ2-1; TRBD1 might be the D (6 bases). The germline V gene has CDR1 MNHEY and CDR2 SMNVEV (reference sequence). Trimming took 8 bases from V and 10 from J, leaving 21 bases between them. This CDR3 contains 14 residues. The CDR3 reads CASGSGRTAPEQFF. CDR3 bases: TGTGCCAGCGGGTCGGGTAGGACAGCGCCCGAGCAGTTCTTC.

The chain employs TRBV30 and TRBJ2-1; D possibly corresponds to TRBD2 (6 bases). Per germline, CDR1 GTSNPN and CDR2 SVGIG (reference sequence). V was pared by 1 base and J by 8 bases, with 12 bases between. The CDR3 sequence is 13 residues long. CDR3 in DNA: TGTGCCTGGAGTGGGAGGGCTGGCCATGAGCAGTTCTTC. Translating it yields CAWSGRAGHEQFF.

The rearrangement links TRBV16 to TRBJ2-3, with 10 bases identical to TRBD2. The germline gives CDR1 KGHSY, CDR2 FQNENV. The CDR3 covers 16 residues. The V segment lost 4 bases and the J segment 8 bases; nucleotides outside the gene matches: 12. CDR3 in amino acids: CASSPLSGGASRTQYF. The DNA of the CDR3 is TGTGCCAGCAGCCCGTTGAGCGGGGGGGCCTCGCGTACGCAGTATTTT. The variable domain in full, completed from reference TRBV16 and TRBJ2-3, reads GEEVAQTPKHLVRGEGQKAKLYCAPIKGHSYVFWYQQVLKNEFKFLISFQNENVFDETGMPKERFSAKCLPNSPCSLEIQATKLEDSAVYFCASSPLSGGASRTQYFGPGTRLTVL.